These 5 T cell receptor beta chains were sequenced from one sample in a study of T cells after yellow fever vaccination (dated by TCRdb to the late 2010s). This specimen's treatment or condition label, interpreted: live attenuated yellow fever vaccine strain. Receptors were amplified or captured by 5' RACE. Sequencer: Illumina HiSeq 2500. TCRdb handled the public reads itself, with Q25 trimming in fastp and clone calling in MiXCR, and kept productive beta chains. A single entry per CDR3 protein holds the most common genes and DNA from its merged rows. The sample yields 450,000 to 650,000 distinct CDR3 sequences; 21% were counted once. The ten largest clonotypes hold about 16% of the sample. The specimen was PBMCs, collected approximately 22 days after the first yellow fever vaccination. The receptors originated from a man between 18 and 35 years old who received the YFV17D yellow fever vaccine.

The rearrangement joins TRBV20-1 to TRBJ1-2; 7 positions match TRBD1. V lost 6 bases, J lost 8 bases, and 9 bases stayed unmatched. This CDR3 spans 12 amino acids. Germline V gene lookup returns CDR1 DFQATT and CDR2 SNEGSKA (reference sequence). The CDR3 bases are TGCAGTGCGCCGACAGGGCTGGAGGGCTACACCTTC. Its translation is CSAPTGLEGYTF.

This clonotype was seen a few times. V usage is TRBV4-3 and J usage is TRBJ2-7, with 7 bases fitting TRBD2. Losses at the gene ends were 2 bases for V and 3 bases for J; bases not matched to a gene: 4. CDR1 is LGHNA, CDR2 YSLEER, per germline. The CDR3 is made up of 14 amino acids. CDR3 DNA sequence: TGCGCCAGCAGCCAAAGCCCGGGGGGCTACGAGCAGTACTTC. Translation gives CASSQSPGGYEQYF.

A few counts support this clonotype. V gene TRBV27 combines with J gene TRBJ2-2; D is possibly TRBD1 or TRBD2 (5 bases each). The V gene lost 3 bases and the J gene lost 0 bases, with 14 bases spanning the gap. The germline V gene encodes CDR1 MNHEY and CDR2 SMNVEV (reference sequence). The CDR3 sequence is 17 residues long. The CDR3 protein is CASSFLGADSNTGELFF. CDR3 sequence (DNA): TGTGCCAGCAGTTTCCTCGGGGCAGATTCGAACACCGGGGAGCTGTTTTTT.

The chain carries TRBV20-1 and TRBJ1-1, with 7 bases matching TRBD1. Germline CDR1 and CDR2: DFQATT and SNEGSKA (reference sequence). This CDR3 region has 13 residues. The V segment lost 3 bases and the J segment 0 bases; nucleotides outside the gene matches: 1. CDR3 DNA: TGCAGTGCTAGCGACAGGGTGAACACTGAAGCTTTCTTT. Its protein is CSASDRVNTEAFF.

J is TRBJ1-6 and V is TRBV18, with D maybe TRBD1 (5 bases). Trimming shortened V by 4 bases and J by 6 bases, and 22 bases separated the two germline ends. The CDR3 is made up of 18 amino acids. CDR1 KGHSH and CDR2 LQKENI come from the germline V gene. The CDR3, as DNA: TGTGCCAGCTCACGAACCGGATCCACCGGGACCTCTAATTCACCCCTCCACTTT. Protein sequence: CASSRTGSTGTSNSPLHF.